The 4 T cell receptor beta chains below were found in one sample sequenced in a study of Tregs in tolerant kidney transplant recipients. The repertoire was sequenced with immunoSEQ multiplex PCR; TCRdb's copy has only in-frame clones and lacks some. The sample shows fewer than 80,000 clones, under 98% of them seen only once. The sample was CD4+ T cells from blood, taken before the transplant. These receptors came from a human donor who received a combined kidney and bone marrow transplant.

The CDR3 loop is CASSPGTVETGELFF. The CDR3 region has the DNA TGTGCCAGCAGCCCCGGGACAGTAGAAACCGGGGAGCTGTTTTTT. The chain couples TRBV7-2 to TRBJ2-2; 7 bases align to TRBD1. The germline CDR1 and CDR2 sequences are SGHTA and FQGNSA. The V segment lost 5 bases and the J segment 5 bases; nucleotides outside the gene matches: 8. This CDR3 spans 15 amino acids.

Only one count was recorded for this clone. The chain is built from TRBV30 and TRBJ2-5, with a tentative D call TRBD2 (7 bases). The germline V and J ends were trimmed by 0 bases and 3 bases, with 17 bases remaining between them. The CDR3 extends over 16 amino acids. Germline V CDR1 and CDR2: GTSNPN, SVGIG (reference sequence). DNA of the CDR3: TGTGCCTGGAGTGTAGCCTTTGGGGGGGCCAAAGAGACCCAGTACTTC. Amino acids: CAWSVAFGGAKETQYF.

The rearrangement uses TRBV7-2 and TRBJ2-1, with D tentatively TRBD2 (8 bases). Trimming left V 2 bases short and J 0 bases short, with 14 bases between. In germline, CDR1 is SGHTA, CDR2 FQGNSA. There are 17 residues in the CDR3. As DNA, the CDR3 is TGTGCCAGCAGCTTACGGGGGGGGACAGCCTCCTACAATGAGCAGTTCTTC. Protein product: CASSLRGGTASYNEQFF. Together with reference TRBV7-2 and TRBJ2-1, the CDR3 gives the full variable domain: GAGVSQSPSNKVTEKGKDVELRCDPISGHTALYWYRQSLGQGLEFLIYFQGNSAPDKSGLPSDRFSAERTGGSVSTLTIQRTQQEDSAVYLCASSLRGGTASYNEQFFGPGTRLTVL.

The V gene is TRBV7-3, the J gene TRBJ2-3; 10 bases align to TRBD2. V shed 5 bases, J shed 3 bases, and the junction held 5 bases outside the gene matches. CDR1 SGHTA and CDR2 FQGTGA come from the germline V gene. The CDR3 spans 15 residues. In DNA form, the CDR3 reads TGTGCCAGCAGCAATAGCGGGGGGAAAACAGATACGCAGTATTTT. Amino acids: CASSNSGGKTDTQYF.